This entry describes one T cell receptor beta chain. The sample comes from a study of OX40 agonist ivuxolimab in advanced cancers. For the study at large: Age averaged around 60 years (range roughly 23 to 85), and about 86% were male.

Generated by immunoSEQ multiplex PCR, the TCRdb table keeps only in-frame clones and is missing some. This sample carries 24,000 or so clones, approximately 91% of them seen once, and the ten largest clones take 49%. V gave up 0 bases and J gave up 12 bases, with 5 bases separating them. There are 10 residues in the CDR3. Germline values: CDR1 MNHNS, CDR2 SASEGT. The receptor was derived from an adult with an advanced solid tumor such as melanoma, head and neck, liver or kidney cancer. The chain combines TRBV6-1 with TRBJ1-1; D not resolved. Sequenced material: CD4+ or CD8+ T cells sorted from blood, taken in a trial of the OX40 agonist ivuxolimab. Written as DNA, the CDR3 is TGTGCCAGCAGTGAAGCTTTCCCTTTCTTT. This sequence encodes CASSEAFPFF.